Sequencing of this T cell receptor (beta chain) was carried out in a study of T cells after yellow fever vaccination. Overall study results and limits: Few clonotypes appeared in both CD4 and CD8 compartments. Most clones from primary vaccination were detected again post-booster (approximately 96% CD4, 88% CD8).

The authors made TCR cDNA by 5'RACE template switching, adding a universal primer site and UMIs. MiXCR, applied by TCRdb to the 5' RACE reads, yields one record per CDR3 protein. The profile shows just over 300,000 distinct CDR3 sequences, around 3.6% of them singletons. This clonotype appeared many times. Its antigen is as yet unknown. The CDR3 sequence is 17 residues long. J lost 0 bases, V lost 0 bases, and 4 bases had no gene match. Germline V gene sequence: CDR1 SGHRS, CDR2 YFSETQ. This specimen consisted of PBMCs, obtained on the day of the yellow fever booster vaccination. The rearrangement links TRBV5-1 to TRBJ2-3, with 10 positions matching TRBD2. The TCR sequence derives from a man between 18 and 35 years old who received the YFV17D yellow fever vaccine. This CDR3 is CASSLAALAGSTDTQYF. CDR3 sequence (DNA): TGCGCCAGCAGCTTGGCCGCACTAGCGGGGAGCACAGATACGCAGTATTTT.